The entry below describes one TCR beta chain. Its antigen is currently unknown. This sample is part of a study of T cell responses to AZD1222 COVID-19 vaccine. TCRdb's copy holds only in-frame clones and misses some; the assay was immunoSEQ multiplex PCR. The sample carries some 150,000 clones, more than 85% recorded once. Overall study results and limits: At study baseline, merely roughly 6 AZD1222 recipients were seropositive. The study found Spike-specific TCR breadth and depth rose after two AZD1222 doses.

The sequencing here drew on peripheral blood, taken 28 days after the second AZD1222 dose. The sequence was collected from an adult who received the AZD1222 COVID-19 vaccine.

The CDR3 loop is CASSIGRQETQYF. The CDR3 DNA reads TGTGCCAGTAGTATTGGCCGTCAAGAGACCCAGTACTTC. The genes are TRBV19 and TRBJ2-5; D unresolved. Germline values: CDR1 LNHDA, CDR2 SQIVND (reference sequence). The CDR3 has 13 amino acids. Trimming took off 3 bases at V and 2 bases at J, with 7 bases between the two ends.